This entry lists 31 T cell receptor beta chains sequenced from one sample in a study of T cells in Graves' hyperthyroidism and ophthalmopathy. Researchers amplified the TCR beta CDR3 regions from RNA transcripts. Using the HTBI primer set, a first-round RT-PCR was run on the TCR CDR3. TCRdb ran MiXCR on the multiplex PCR reads and lists one entry per CDR3 protein. This table holds fewer than 450,000 distinct CDR3 sequences, about a sixth found once. The sequenced sample consisted of blood. These receptors were obtained from a woman aged 25-40 years with Graves' hyperthyroidism that later progressed to Graves' ophthalmopathy.

This sequence joins TRBV25-1 and TRBJ2-7, with D perhaps being TRBD1 or TRBD2 (5 bases each). The CDR3 is 13 residues long. CDR1 and CDR2 (germline): MGHDK, SYGVNS. The V end lost 6 bases, the J end lost 3 bases, and 12 bases lay between the germline ends. For the CDR3, the DNA is TGTGCCAGCAGAAAAGGGGACGGCTACGAGCAGTACTTC. Amino acids: CASRKGDGYEQYF.

This clonotype was observed a few times. The rearrangement uses TRBV6-1 and TRBJ1-1; unclear D gene. Trimming pared 6 bases from V and 1 base from J, leaving 12 bases between. Germline lookup yields CDR1 MNHNS and CDR2 SASEGT. The CDR3 runs 14 residues. The CDR3 DNA is TGTGCCAGCAGGGTTTACGGGGAGAACACTGAAGCTTTCTTT. Translation gives CASRVYGENTEAFF.

This clonotype has a handful of counts. The genes are TRBV12-3 or TRBV12-4 and TRBJ2-3; perhaps TRBD1 as D (6 bases). The V end lost 3 bases, the J end lost 0 bases, and 16 bases lay between the germline ends. This CDR3 has 17 residues. CDR3 in amino acids: CASSFAGDIPSTDTQYF. Written as DNA, the CDR3 is TGTGCCAGCAGTTTTGCCGGGGACATACCGAGCACAGATACGCAGTATTTT.

V usage is TRBV25-1 and J usage is TRBJ2-2, with 8 bases identical to TRBD1. The length of the CDR3 is 14 residues. After removal of 7 bases from V and 3 bases from J, the junction contained 4 bases not matched to a gene. The germline gives CDR1 MGHDK, CDR2 SYGVNS. CDR3 DNA sequence: TGTGCCAGCACCGACAGGGGCTACACCGGGGAGCTGTTTTTT. Protein: CASTDRGYTGELFF.

The V gene is TRBV29-1, the J gene TRBJ2-7; 7 positions match TRBD2. Germline V gene lookup returns CDR1 SQVTM and CDR2 ANQGSEA. With V trimmed by 4 bases and J by 2 bases, 5 bases remained unmatched. The CDR3 length is 13 residues. The CDR3, as DNA: TGCAGCGTTGGACTAGCCCACACCTACGAGCAGTACTTC. Its translation is CSVGLAHTYEQYF.

At least ten counts were recorded for this clonotype. This chain joins TRBV30 and TRBJ2-7; 9 bases agree with TRBD1. Germline V gene sequence: CDR1 GTSNPN, CDR2 SVGIG (reference sequence). The CDR3 loop spans 15 amino acids. V was clipped by 5 bases and J by 2 bases; unmatched bases: 10. The CDR3: CAWGGGTGLAYEQYF. The CDR3 DNA is TGTGCCTGGGGGGGGGGGACAGGGCTGGCCTACGAGCAGTACTTC.

This clonotype was recorded a few times. The chain uses TRBV30 and TRBJ1-3; D possibly corresponds to TRBD1 (5 bases). Trimming removed 0 bases at V and 3 bases at J, with 9 bases between. The germline V gene encodes CDR1 GTSNPN and CDR2 SVGIG (reference sequence). There are 14 residues in the CDR3. CDR3 residues: CAWSVGLNGNTIYF. The CDR3 nucleotides read TGTGCCTGGAGTGTGGGGCTTAATGGAAACACCATATATTTT.

This clonotype was seen many times. This chain uses TRBV15 with TRBJ1-2; 7 nucleotides agree with TRBD1. This CDR3 region has 14 residues. With V trimmed by 5 bases and J by 4 bases, 7 bases remained unmatched. Germline-derived CDR1 and CDR2 are LNHNV and YYDKDF (reference sequence). The CDR3 nucleotides are TGTGCCACCAGCCGAACTGGGACAGCCTATGGCTACACCTTC. Its protein product is CATSRTGTAYGYTF.

This clonotype was counted at least ten times. The gene calls are TRBV12-3 or TRBV12-4 and TRBJ2-1; 7 nucleotides agree with TRBD2. The trim removed 1 base at V and 4 bases at J, leaving 4 bases unmatched. The CDR3 runs to 15 residues. CDR3 in DNA: TGTGCCAGCAGTTTAGAGGCTAGCGGTTACAATGAGCAGTTCTTC. Its translation is CASSLEASGYNEQFF.

This clonotype was observed a single time. V gene TRBV27 combines with J gene TRBJ2-3, with 11 bases lining up with TRBD2. Unmatched junction bases numbered 10, after V lost 2 bases and J lost 3 bases. The CDR3 is 18 residues long. From germline, CDR1 is MNHEY and CDR2 SMNVEV (reference sequence). In DNA form, the CDR3 reads TGTGCCAGCAGTTTAAGGGCGGGACTAGCGGAAGATACAGATACGCAGTATTTT. Amino acids: CASSLRAGLAEDTDTQYF.

This clonotype occurred many times. V and J are TRBV28 and TRBJ1-1; the D is unclear. Germline V gene data show CDR1 as MDHEN and CDR2 as SYDVKM. The ends were cut back, 2 bases at V and 3 bases at J, with 10 bases in the middle. The CDR3 totals 14 residues. The CDR3, as DNA: TGTGCCAGCAGTTTAAACGGACTTTACACTGAAGCTTTCTTT. It codes for CASSLNGLYTEAFF.

The chain couples TRBV7-9 to TRBJ1-3; 7 nucleotides agree with TRBD1. Trimming cost V 6 bases and J 7 bases; bases outside gene matches: 6. Germline loops: CDR1 SEHNR, CDR2 FQNEAQ (reference sequence). The CDR3 runs to 13 residues. The CDR3 DNA is TGTGCCAGCAGTCGACAGGGACAGAACACCATATATTTT. It codes for CASSRQGQNTIYF.

This clonotype was picked up a small number of times. The rearrangement uses TRBV3-1 and TRBJ2-2; D may match TRBD1 or TRBD2 (5 bases each). The CDR3 length is 15 residues. V was shortened by 5 bases and J by 6 bases, with 16 bases between the two germline ends. In germline, CDR1 is LGHDT, CDR2 YNNKEL (reference sequence). The CDR3 reads CASSSAARDAGELFF. The CDR3 nucleotides are TGTGCCAGCAGCTCAGCGGCCAGGGACGCCGGGGAGCTGTTTTTT.

The chain recombines TRBV5-1 with TRBJ2-1; 11 bases line up with TRBD2. Germline assignment: CDR1 SGHRS and CDR2 YFSETQ. J was trimmed by 0 bases and V by 1 base; bases with no gene match: 12. This CDR3 spans 20 amino acids. Written as DNA, the CDR3 is TGCGCCAGCAGCTTGCCTTCTAGCGGGGGGACCTACAGCTCCTACAATGAGCAGTTCTTC. It specifies CASSLPSSGGTYSSYNEQFF.

This clonotype was detected ten times or more. The chain combines TRBV30 with TRBJ2-6, with D possibly matching TRBD2 (6 bases). From germline, CDR1 is GTSNPN and CDR2 SVGIG (reference sequence). V lost 3 bases and J lost 0, with 21 bases in between. CDR3 size: 19 residues. The CDR3 reads CAWRTGLPGQSSGANVLTF. The DNA of the CDR3 is TGTGCCTGGAGGACGGGACTCCCGGGCCAGAGCTCTGGGGCCAACGTCCTGACTTTC.

This clonotype was recorded at least ten times. The CDR3 coding sequence is TGTGCCAGCAGCTCCCGGGACAGGGACACAGATACGCAGTATTTT. Protein sequence: CASSSRDRDTDTQYF. This chain links TRBV11-2 with TRBJ2-3, with 9 nucleotides matching TRBD1. The CDR3 runs 15 residues. Per the germline V gene, CDR1 is SGHAT and CDR2 is FQNNGV. V was pared by 4 bases and J by 2 bases, with 4 bases of the junction left unmatched.

The sample holds one count of this clonotype. V and J are TRBV6-9 and TRBJ2-3, with D possibly called TRBD1 or TRBD2 (5 bases each). V lost 5 bases, J lost 0 bases, and 15 bases lay in between. Looked up from germline, CDR1 is MNHGY and CDR2 is SVAAGI. The CDR3 has 16 amino acids. In DNA form, the CDR3 reads TGTGCCAGCAGTCTTCGAGGGGAGTTTAGCACAGATACGCAGTATTTT. This sequence encodes CASSLRGEFSTDTQYF.

This clonotype came up many times. CDR3 residues: CSARPRAGYSYEQYF. The CDR3 nucleotides read TGCAGTGCTAGACCCAGAGCGGGTTATTCCTACGAGCAGTACTTC. V is TRBV20-1 and J is TRBJ2-7; D may be TRBD2 (6 bases). V was shortened by 2 bases and J by 1 base, with 15 bases between the two germline ends. CDR3 length: 15 amino acids. The germline V gene encodes CDR1 DFQATT and CDR2 SNEGSKA (reference sequence).

This clonotype has a count of ten or more. V is TRBV25-1 and J is TRBJ1-6; D unresolved. Germline V gene data show CDR1 as MGHDK and CDR2 as SYGVNS. Trimming removed 4 bases at V and 9 bases at J, with 10 bases between. The length of the CDR3 is 13 residues. The CDR3 loop reads CASSVQFGSPLHF. CDR3 DNA sequence: TGTGCCAGCAGTGTACAGTTTGGTTCACCCCTCCACTTT.

This clonotype was detected only a few times. V is TRBV19 and J is TRBJ2-2; unclear D gene. In germline, CDR1 is LNHDA, CDR2 SQIVND (reference sequence). This CDR3 region has 13 residues. V lost 3 bases and J lost 8, with 10 bases in between. The CDR3 bases are TGTGCCAGTAGTATTCCAGAAGGGGGGGAGCTGTTTTTT. Translated: CASSIPEGGELFF.

This clonotype was seen ten or more times. This chain connects TRBV27 to TRBJ2-3, with D possibly being TRBD1 or TRBD2 (6 bases each). Trimming stripped 2 bases from V and 4 bases from J, with 10 bases between. The length of the CDR3 is 14 residues. CDR1 and CDR2 from the germline V gene are MNHEY and SMNVEV (reference sequence). The CDR3 sequence: CASSLGRGPDTQYF. CDR3 in DNA: TGTGCCAGCAGTTTAGGCCGGGGGCCAGATACGCAGTATTTT.

Regarding this clonotype: Relative to the germline gene, one junction end is altered; a read error may explain this. The chain joins TRBV12-5 to TRBJ2-1; D gene ambiguous. The CDR3 has 12 amino acids. The germline V gene encodes CDR1 LGHNT and CDR2 FRNRAP. The CDR3 protein is CAGGSSYNEQFF. As DNA, the CDR3 is TGTGCTGGTGGTTCTAGCTACAATGAGCAGTTCTTC.

The chain uses TRBV27 and TRBJ1-2; TRBD1 is a possible D gene (6 bases). CDR1 is MNHEY and CDR2 is SMNVEV in the germline V gene (reference sequence). CDR3 length equals 14 residues. Trimming removed 6 bases at V and 8 bases at J, with 19 bases between. The CDR3 loop reads CASSLGGAPRGYTF. In DNA, the CDR3 is TGTGCCAGCAGCCTGGGGGGGGCACCTAGAGGCTACACCTTC.

The chain employs TRBV11-2 and TRBJ2-1; TRBD2 matches at 15 bases. The CDR3 spans 21 residues. V shed 4 bases, J shed 8 bases, and the junction held 21 bases outside the gene matches. Germline CDR1 and CDR2: SGHAT and FQNNGV. In DNA form, the CDR3 reads TGTGCCAGCAGCTCCCCGAGGGGGGGACTAGCGGGAGGTCAGATAACATATGAGCAGTTCTTC. Translated: CASSSPRGGLAGGQITYEQFF. The full variable domain, with the rest looked up from reference TRBV11-2 and TRBJ2-1, is EAGVAQSPRYKIIEKRQSVAFWCNPISGHATLYWYQQILGQGPKLLIQFQNNGVVDDSQLPKDRFSAERLKGVDSTLKIQPAKLEDSAVYLCASSSPRGGLAGGQITYEQFFGPGTRLTVL.

In this sample, this clonotype turned up many times. The CDR3 spells CASCGGSGQPQHF. CDR3 sequence (DNA): TGTGCCAGCTGTGGGGGGAGTGGTCAGCCCCAGCATTTT. The chain carries TRBV2 and TRBJ1-5, with D perhaps TRBD1 (5 bases). V was pared by 8 bases and J by 6 bases, with 14 bases between. CDR1 and CDR2 (germline): SNHLY, FYNNEI. The CDR3 extends over 13 amino acids. Looking up the rest from reference TRBV2 and TRBJ1-5 gives the full variable domain: EPEVTQTPSHQVTQMGQEVILRCVPISNHLYFYWYRQILGQKVEFLVSFYNNEISEKSEIFDDQFSVERPDGSNFTLKIRSTKLEDSAMYFCASCGGSGQPQHFGDGTRLSIL.

This clonotype is a singleton in its sample. The V and J genes are TRBV5-1 and TRBJ2-3; D remains ambiguous. The V gene's germline CDR1 is SGHRS and CDR2 YFSETQ. V was clipped by 0 bases and J by 0 bases, with 11 bases between them. This CDR3 contains 16 residues. Written as DNA, the CDR3 is TGCGCCAGCAGCTTGGGTCAGGAGATTAGCACAGATACGCAGTATTTT. Protein sequence: CASSLGQEISTDTQYF.

About this clonotype: This sequence may be a read error, since a much larger clone differs from it by one base. The chain is built from TRBV6-5 and TRBJ2-7; D is possibly TRBD1 (6 bases). In germline, CDR1 is MNHEY, CDR2 SVGAGI. The CDR3 consists of 13 residues. The chain's CDR3 is CASSYRDTYEQHF. The CDR3 DNA is TGTGCCAGCAGTTACCGGGACACCTACGAGCAGCACTTC.

This sequence joins TRBV7-9 and TRBJ2-7; D is perhaps TRBD1 (5 bases). This CDR3 region has 15 residues. Germline CDR1 reads SEHNR; CDR2 reads FQNEAQ (reference sequence). Trimming removed 0 bases from V and 3 bases from J, with 12 bases in between. The CDR3 is CASSLAPAGNYEQYF. In nucleotides, the CDR3 is TGTGCCAGCAGCTTAGCGCCTGCAGGGAACTACGAGCAGTACTTC.

In this sample, this clonotype turned up once. This chain links TRBV28 with TRBJ1-5, with 9 bases fitting TRBD1. V lost 5 bases to trimming and J lost 3 bases; unmatched junction nucleotides: 5. Germline V gene lookup returns CDR1 MDHEN and CDR2 SYDVKM. The CDR3 spans 15 residues. The CDR3 loop is CASSPTGGFNQPQHF. CDR3 in DNA: TGTGCCAGCAGTCCCACAGGGGGCTTCAATCAGCCCCAGCATTTT.

This clonotype appeared many times. The genes are TRBV2 and TRBJ1-6, with unresolved D. V gave up 5 bases and J gave up 1 base, with 18 bases separating them. The V gene's germline CDR1 is SNHLY and CDR2 FYNNEI. The CDR3 covers 18 residues. The CDR3 is CASSRSTYLVSYNSPLHF. The CDR3 nucleotides read TGTGCCAGCAGTCGGTCGACCTACCTAGTTTCCTATAATTCACCCCTCCACTTT.

This clonotype was seen repeatedly, ten times or more. The CDR3 region is CASSRGSSTDTQYF. The CDR3, as DNA: TGTGCCAGCAGCCGGGGGTCATCCACAGATACGCAGTATTTT. The chain recombines TRBV3-1 with TRBJ2-3; the D gene could be TRBD1 or TRBD2 (5 bases each). Germline loops: CDR1 LGHDT, CDR2 YNNKEL (reference sequence). CDR3 length: 14 amino acids. Trimming removed 4 bases at V and 2 bases at J, with 10 bases between.